This T cell receptor (beta chain) was documented in a study of blood T cell repertoires in COVID-19. Across the whole study: T cells, B-cell-depleted T cells, or PBMCs provided the cDNA or gDNA that served as material.

The sample holds one count of this clone. The ends lost 3 bases at V and 1 base at J; junction bases unmatched: 3. The CDR3 has 15 amino acids. Germline V CDR1 and CDR2: SGHRS, YFSETQ. Method: immunoSEQ multiplex PCR; TCRdb's copy keeps in-frame clones and lacks some. The sample holds around 170,000 clones, around 89% seen once. V is TRBV5-1 and J is TRBJ2-5; TRBD2 matches 10 bases. Source material: peripheral blood. This clonotype originated in a woman aged 30 to 39 with acute or convalescent COVID-19. CDR3 loop: CASSSRLAGQETQYF. The CDR3 DNA follows: TGCGCCAGCAGCTCCAGACTAGCGGGCCAAGAGACCCAGTACTTC.